Listed here are 5 T cell receptor beta chains from one sample, sequenced in a study of post-analysis software for immune sequencing data. Findings and caveats of the study: Included in a set of about five TRBV segments more frequent in patients than controls were TRBV5-6, TRBV5-1 and TRBV20-1.

For these TCRs, the target antigens are not known. Unique molecular identifiers were carried by the TCR beta cDNA libraries. Each CDR3 protein gets one entry after TCRdb re-called the PCR reads with MiXCR. The sample holds over 300,000 distinct CDR3 sequences; less than 35% are singletons and the top ten take roughly 13%. The sample was blood. The receptors derive from a girl aged 10 to 17 with multiple sclerosis.

V usage is TRBV6-5 and J usage is TRBJ2-7; tentatively, D is TRBD1 (6 bases). The germline V gene encodes CDR1 MNHEY and CDR2 SVGAGI. The CDR3 is 16 residues long. The V and J ends lost 3 bases and 5 bases respectively, with 20 bases between them. CDR3 sequence: CASSYRVRDNMDEQYF. Written as DNA, the CDR3 is TGTGCCAGCAGTTATCGGGTAAGGGACAATATGGACGAGCAGTACTTC.

This clonotype was observed at least ten times. This chain links TRBV27 with TRBJ2-7; the match to TRBD2 covers 14 bases. Looked up from germline, CDR1 is MNHEY and CDR2 is SMNVEV (reference sequence). Losses at the gene ends were 6 bases for V and 4 bases for J; bases not matched to a gene: 5. This CDR3 has 15 residues. The CDR3, as DNA: TGTGCCAGCAGCTTTAGACTAGCGGGGGGGTACGAGCAGTACTTC. Translating gives CASSFRLAGGYEQYF.

This clonotype appeared a single time. The genes are TRBV11-2 and TRBJ2-3; no clear D. Germline CDR1 and CDR2: SGHAT and FQNNGV. Trimming removed 5 bases at V and 5 bases at J, with 11 bases between. The CDR3 extends over 13 amino acids. In DNA, the CDR3 is TGTGCCAGCAGCCCCAACGGGTTAGATACGCAGTATTTT. Translation gives CASSPNGLDTQYF.

The chain has TRBV12-3 or TRBV12-4 and TRBJ2-3, with 7 bases aligning to TRBD1. J gave up 6 bases and V 7 bases, and 7 bases lay outside the gene matches. This CDR3 spans 13 amino acids. In DNA, the CDR3 is TGTGCCAGCATCCCGGACAGGTGGGATACGCAGTATTTT. It is translated as CASIPDRWDTQYF.

The V call is TRBV5-1, the J call TRBJ2-7; D is undetermined. V shed 3 bases and J shed 4 bases, with 11 bases lying between them. Germline-derived CDR1 and CDR2 are SGHRS and YFSETQ. This CDR3 has 13 amino acids. CDR3 residues: CASSSRPLYEQYF. Here the CDR3 DNA reads TGCGCCAGCAGCTCAAGACCCCTTTACGAGCAGTACTTC.